Shown below are 20 T cell receptor beta chains from a single sample sequenced in a study of CD8 T cells in Susac syndrome (dated by TCRdb to between 2019 and 2020). The method behind the library was the immunoSEQ multiplex PCR assay. RNA was extracted using the RNeasy kit, and roughly 0.5 to 1 microgram was reverse transcribed with random hexamers. The raw public data were reprocessed by TCRdb itself: fastp quality trimming at Q25, MiXCR clonotype calling, in-frame beta chains only. One record per CDR3 amino acid sequence lists the most common genes and DNA. The sample has over 100,000 distinct CDR3 sequences on record, about 93% of them singletons. The ten largest clones take up 0.13% to 0.15% of the sample. The sequenced material came from CD4+ T cells from PBMCs. The receptors shown here come from a human donor in good health.

This CDR3 is CAWSVGGTERRNIQYF. DNA of the CDR3: TGTGCCTGGAGTGTAGGGGGGACAGAACGGCGCAACATTCAGTACTTC. The chain joins TRBV30 to TRBJ2-4, with a weak D call TRBD1 (7 bases). The CDR3 is 16 residues long. The V gene lost 0 bases and the J gene lost 7 bases, with 19 bases spanning the gap. Germline-derived CDR1 and CDR2 are GTSNPN and SVGIG (reference sequence).

The chain has TRBV6-2 or TRBV6-3 and TRBJ2-5, with a possible D match to TRBD2 (5 bases). CDR3 length: 14 residues. The V end lost 0 bases, the J end lost 0 bases, and 5 bases lay between the germline ends. Germline V gene data show CDR1 as MNHEY and CDR2 as SVGEGT. CDR3 coding DNA: TGTGCCAGCAGTTACTCGACTAACCAAGAGACCCAGTACTTC. The encoded protein is CASSYSTNQETQYF.

The V gene is TRBV21-1, the J gene TRBJ1-3; TRBD1 is the table's D call and was not checked against the DNA. TRBV21-1 is assigned pseudogene status. The CDR3 loop spans 15 amino acids. The CDR3 here is CASSKVRDSGNTIYF. CDR3 coding DNA: TGTGCCAGCAGCAAAGTACGGGACAGTGGAAACACCATATATTTT.

This chain links TRBV5-1 with TRBJ2-1; a possible D gene is TRBD1 (5 bases). V gave up 4 bases and J gave up 8 bases, with 22 bases separating them. The germline V gene encodes CDR1 SGHRS and CDR2 YFSETQ. The CDR3 is 16 residues long. CDR3 residues: CASSPFQGGGVHEQFF. In nucleotides, the CDR3 is TGCGCCAGCAGCCCCTTTCAGGGCGGTGGAGTCCATGAGCAGTTCTTC.

Notes on this clonotype: One junction end disagrees with the germline gene, perhaps due to a read error. The gene calls are TRBV10-3 and TRBJ2-7; the D is unclear. The CDR3 is 12 residues long. The V gene's germline CDR1 is ENHRY and CDR2 SYGVKD. The CDR3 DNA reads TGTGCCATCAGTGAGTCGCAGGCAGGATGGGACTTC. Translated, it gives CAISESQAGWDF.

The chain recombines TRBV25-1 with TRBJ2-3, with D tentatively TRBD2 (5 bases). The CDR3 runs 16 residues. From germline, CDR1 is MGHDK and CDR2 SYGVNS. With 1 base removed from V and 0 bases from J, the gap between germline ends came to 11 bases. The CDR3 nucleotides are TGTGCCAGCAGTGAATCTTTTGGCGGGAGCACAGATACGCAGTATTTT. Amino acids: CASSESFGGSTDTQYF.

The chain uses TRBV14 and TRBJ1-2; D unresolved. Germline V gene data show CDR1 as SGHDN and CDR2 as FVKESK. This CDR3 is built from 13 residues. The V and J ends lost 0 bases and 4 bases respectively, with 6 bases between them. The DNA of the CDR3 is TGTGCCAGCAGCCAAGAACGGTTCTATGGCTACACCTTC. It is translated as CASSQERFYGYTF.

This chain links TRBV6-5 with TRBJ2-3; D uncertain. Germline lookup yields CDR1 MNHEY and CDR2 SVGAGI. CDR3 length equals 14 residues. The V and J ends lost 8 bases and 4 bases respectively, with 16 bases between them. CDR3 in amino acids: CASLPGPPPDTQYF. The CDR3 DNA is TGTGCCAGCTTGCCGGGCCCCCCTCCAGATACGCAGTATTTT.

J is TRBJ1-5 and V is TRBV12-3 or TRBV12-4, with D unresolved. The CDR3 runs 12 residues. Trimming stripped 7 bases from V and 2 bases from J, with 6 bases between. The chain's CDR3 is CASNPGNQPQHF. The DNA for the CDR3 is TGTGCCAGCAACCCGGGCAATCAGCCCCAGCATTTT.

The chain links TRBV11-1 to TRBJ2-1; the D gene is possibly TRBD2 (6 bases). V lost 4 bases and J lost 4, with 32 bases in between. This CDR3 has 21 amino acids. Germline V gene data show CDR1 as SGHAT and CDR2 as FQDESV (reference sequence). The CDR3 here is CASSSLRGGSGIPQAYNEQFF. CDR3 nucleotide sequence: TGTGCCAGCAGCTCCCTCCGTGGGGGGTCGGGAATCCCCCAGGCATACAATGAGCAGTTCTTC.

The rearrangement links TRBV7-2 to TRBJ1-6; D is perhaps TRBD1 (5 bases). The ends were cut back, 2 bases at V and 8 bases at J, with 10 bases in the middle. The CDR3 runs to 14 residues. Germline CDR1 is SGHTA and CDR2 is FQGNSA. The CDR3 loop reads CASSLQGLYSPLHF. The CDR3 bases are TGTGCCAGCAGCTTACAGGGTCTATATTCACCCCTCCACTTT.

The V and J genes are TRBV7-9 and TRBJ2-2; no reliable D call. Germline CDR1 and CDR2: SEHNR and FQNEAQ (reference sequence). This CDR3 region has 13 residues. V lost 1 base, J lost 5 bases, and 5 bases lay in between. CDR3 loop: CASSLVETGELFF. The CDR3 bases are TGTGCCAGCAGCTTAGTAGAAACCGGGGAGCTGTTTTTT.

The rearrangement uses TRBV28 and TRBJ2-2, with D perhaps TRBD2 (5 bases). The germline gives CDR1 MDHEN, CDR2 SYDVKM. Trimming took 1 base from V and 6 from J, leaving 15 bases between them. This CDR3 spans 16 amino acids. The CDR3 bases are TGTGCCAGCAGTTTATCTACGGGGTTCAAGTCCGGGGAGCTGTTTTTT. Protein: CASSLSTGFKSGELFF.

V is TRBV20-1 and J is TRBJ1-1; TRBD1 might be the D (5 bases). The CDR3 extends over 16 amino acids. Deletions cut 1 base from V and 0 bases from J, with 15 bases between. Per the germline V gene, CDR1 is DFQATT and CDR2 is SNEGSKA (reference sequence). CDR3 in DNA: TGCAGTGCTAGAGTCCCCGGCGGGGGGATGAACACTGAAGCTTTCTTT. Protein: CSARVPGGGMNTEAFF.

The chain employs TRBV9 and TRBJ2-5, with TRBD1 as a possible D gene (6 bases). Germline CDR1 reads SGDLS; CDR2 reads YYNGEE. Trimming took off 0 bases at V and 4 bases at J, with 16 bases between the two ends. The CDR3 loop spans 16 amino acids. CDR3 protein: CASSVAASGGGETQYF. As DNA, the CDR3 is TGTGCCAGCAGCGTAGCGGCTAGTGGGGGCGGAGAGACCCAGTACTTC.

V and J are TRBV5-5 and TRBJ2-1; no firm D call. The CDR3 runs 14 residues. V lost 5 bases and J lost 5, with 14 bases in between. Germline lookup yields CDR1 SGHKS and CDR2 YYEKEE (reference sequence). CDR3 protein: CASSSLAVNNEQFF. The CDR3 DNA sequence: TGTGCCAGCAGTTCCCTGGCGGTGAACAATGAGCAGTTCTTC.

The DNA for the CDR3 is TGTGCCAGCTCACACTCCCGGGACACCACCTCCTACGAGCAGTACTTC. This translates into CASSHSRDTTSYEQYF. The rearrangement links TRBV18 to TRBJ2-7, with D possibly being TRBD1 (6 bases). Germline CDR1 reads KGHSH; CDR2 reads LQKENI. CDR3 length: 16 residues. V dropped 4 bases and J dropped 0 bases, with 16 bases sitting between them.

The chain recombines TRBV29-1 with TRBJ2-6; D is possibly TRBD1 or TRBD2 (5 bases each). V lost 6 bases and J lost 0, with 15 bases in between. The CDR3 is made up of 16 amino acids. Germline CDR1 SQVTM, CDR2 ANQGSEA. CDR3 amino acids: CSVGDRLDSGANVLTF. The CDR3 DNA sequence: TGCAGCGTAGGGGACCGACTTGACTCTGGGGCCAACGTCCTGACTTTC.

The V gene is TRBV5-1, the J gene TRBJ2-2; D is undetermined. V dropped 4 bases and J dropped 7 bases, with 17 bases sitting between them. This CDR3 has 15 residues. CDR1 and CDR2 from the germline V gene are SGHRS and YFSETQ. Here the CDR3 reads CASSPAVRVDGELFF. CDR3 DNA: TGCGCCAGCAGCCCGGCCGTAAGGGTGGACGGGGAGCTGTTTTTT.

The rearrangement links TRBV18 to TRBJ1-2; TRBD1 is a possible D gene (5 bases). From germline, CDR1 is KGHSH and CDR2 LQKENI. V shed 1 base and J shed 6 bases, with 15 bases lying between them. The CDR3 has 15 residues. The CDR3 coding sequence is TGTGCCAGCTCACCACTTCAGGGAATGTACGATGGCTACACCTTC. Translated, it gives CASSPLQGMYDGYTF. The variable domain in full, completed from reference TRBV18 and TRBJ1-2, reads NAGVMQNPRHLVRRRGQEARLRCSPMKGHSHVYWYRQLPEEGLKFMVYLQKENIIDESGMPKERFSAEFPKEGPSILRIQQVVRGDSAAYFCASSPLQGMYDGYTFGSGTRLTVV.